Each of the 27 T cell receptor beta chains below was sequenced from the same sample in a study of T cell responses to AZD1222 COVID-19 vaccine. Generated by immunoSEQ multiplex PCR, the TCRdb table keeps only in-frame clones and is missing some. This table has about 130,000 clones, roughly 90% appearing once. Sequencing was performed on peripheral blood, taken on day 0 of AZD1222 vaccination. All receptors derive from an adult in good health.

This clone occurred a few times. The DNA for the CDR3 is TGCGAAAAGGGGGACAGGGATGTTCCAGATACGCAGTATTTT. Its translation: CEKGDRDVPDTQYF. J is TRBJ2-3 and V is TRBV10-1; 9 positions match TRBD1. Germline values: CDR1 WNHNN, CDR2 SYGVQD (reference sequence). The CDR3 loop spans 14 amino acids.

The genes are TRBV13 and TRBJ1-3; D gene uncertain. CDR3 size: 17 residues. Trimming took 4 bases from V and 0 from J, leaving 16 bases between them. Germline V gene lookup returns CDR1 PRHDT and CDR2 FYEKMQ (reference sequence). The CDR3 here is CASSSIRRGSSGNTIYF. CDR3 in DNA: TGTGCCAGCAGCTCCATCCGACGGGGAAGCTCTGGAAACACCATATATTTT. The whole variable domain, filled in from reference TRBV13 and TRBJ1-3, reads AAGVIQSPRHLIKEKRETATLKCYPIPRHDTVYWYQQGPGQDPQFLISFYEKMQSDKGSIPDRFSAQQFSDYHSELNMSSLELGDSALYFCASSSIRRGSSGNTIYFGEGSWLTVV.

This chain links TRBV7-8 with TRBJ1-1, with D possibly TRBD1 on 6 matching bases. Trimming removed 5 bases at V and 4 bases at J, with 17 bases between. The CDR3 is 15 residues long. CDR1 and CDR2 (germline): SGHVS, FQNEAQ. The CDR3 region has the DNA TGTGCCAGCAGCCCACGAACCGACAGGAGCACTGAAGCTTTCTTT. Its protein is CASSPRTDRSTEAFF.

The chain employs TRBV30 and TRBJ1-1; D not certain. The germline gives CDR1 GTSNPN, CDR2 SVGIG (reference sequence). V gave up 3 bases and J gave up 1 base, with 15 bases separating them. This CDR3 has 15 residues. Written as DNA, the CDR3 is TGTGCCTGGAGCAACCCCGGACGGACGAACACTGAAGCTTTCTTT. Translation gives CAWSNPGRTNTEAFF.

The chain combines TRBV29-1 with TRBJ1-1, with 7 bases identical to TRBD1. Germline assignment: CDR1 SQVTM and CDR2 ANQGSEA. This CDR3 has 10 amino acids. Trimming cost V 7 bases and J 7 bases; bases outside gene matches: 3. Written as DNA, the CDR3 is TGCAGCGCCCGACAGGGTGAAGCTTTCTTT. It is translated as CSARQGEAFF.

This clone was seen once. The chain combines TRBV4-3 with TRBJ2-7; D might be TRBD1 (6 bases). CDR3 length: 15 amino acids. Trimming stripped 4 bases from V and 3 bases from J, with 16 bases between. Germline CDR1 LGHNA, CDR2 YSLEER. The CDR3 DNA sequence: TGCGCCAGCAGCCTAGCTACAGGGACATTCTACGAGCAGTACTTC. It specifies CASSLATGTFYEQYF.

V usage is TRBV15 and J usage is TRBJ1-4; 9 nucleotides match TRBD1. In germline, CDR1 is LNHNV, CDR2 YYDKDF (reference sequence). The CDR3 contains 15 residues. V lost 5 bases and J lost 4; bases outside the gene matches: 5. The CDR3 here is CATSLQTGGNEKLFF. The CDR3 DNA is TGTGCCACCAGCTTACAGACAGGGGGTAATGAAAAACTGTTTTTT.

V is TRBV7-2 and J is TRBJ2-3, with D perhaps matching TRBD2 (5 bases). This CDR3 contains 16 residues. The germline V and J ends were trimmed by 2 bases and 2 bases, with 14 bases remaining between them. Germline CDR1 is SGHTA and CDR2 is FQGNSA. The CDR3 is CASSLLGGRNTDTQYF. The DNA for the CDR3 is TGTGCCAGCAGCTTACTGGGCGGGCGGAACACAGATACGCAGTATTTT.

This clone was detected only once. The chain is built from TRBV3-1 (or the pseudogene TRBV3-2) and TRBJ2-5, with D uncertain. CDR3 length: 15 residues. V gave up 5 bases and J gave up 4 bases, with 17 bases separating them. Per germline, CDR1 LGHDT and CDR2 YNNKEL (reference sequence). The CDR3: CASSLRSNLIETQYF. In DNA form, the CDR3 reads TGTGCCAGCAGCTTACGATCGAACCTGATAGAGACCCAGTACTTC.

V gene TRBV19 combines with J gene TRBJ2-3; D gene unclear. This CDR3 contains 16 residues. The germline V and J ends were trimmed by 2 bases and 0 bases, with 12 bases remaining between them. Germline V gives CDR1 LNHDA, CDR2 SQIVND (reference sequence). CDR3: CASSIFGLVSTDTQYF. The CDR3 nucleotides are TGTGCCAGTAGTATATTTGGGTTGGTAAGCACAGATACGCAGTATTTT.

The chain is built from TRBV7-9 and TRBJ1-5; TRBD1 agrees at 7 bases. V lost 1 base to trimming and J lost 12 bases; unmatched junction nucleotides: 12. CDR3 length: 15 residues. CDR1 SEHNR and CDR2 FQNEAQ come from the germline V gene (reference sequence). DNA of the CDR3: TGTGCCAGCAGCTTAGGGGGACAGTCGATCTCTGTCCAGCATTTT. This encodes CASSLGGQSISVQHF. Drawing the rest from reference TRBV7-9 and TRBJ1-5, the complete variable domain is DTGVSQNPRHKITKRGQNVTFRCDPISEHNRLYWYRQTLGQGPEFLTYFQNEAQLEKSRLLSDRFSAERPKGSFSTLEIQRTEQGDSAMYLCASSLGGQSISVQHFGDGTRLSIL.

The chain recombines TRBV2 with TRBJ1-4; D is uncertain. The CDR3 has 16 amino acids. The germline V gene encodes CDR1 SNHLY and CDR2 FYNNEI. Trimming removed 7 bases at V and 0 bases at J, with 15 bases between. The chain's CDR3 is CASTPFQAATNEKLFF. CDR3 nucleotide sequence: TGTGCCAGCACTCCCTTCCAAGCGGCAACTAATGAAAAACTGTTTTTT.

The chain couples TRBV6-5 to TRBJ1-5; no definite D call. This CDR3 comprises 13 residues. Per the germline V gene, CDR1 is MNHEY and CDR2 is SVGAGI. The V gene lost 4 bases and the J gene lost 0 bases, with 4 bases spanning the gap. The CDR3 coding sequence is TGTGCCAGCAGTTCCGATAGCAATCAGCCCCAGCATTTT. Its translation: CASSSDSNQPQHF.

Worth noting for this clone: At the DNA level, this CDR3 is encoded by other sequences in the same sample as well. The chain employs TRBV5-1 and TRBJ1-2; unclear D gene. V gave up 0 bases and J gave up 6 bases, with 6 bases separating them. Germline-derived CDR1 and CDR2 are SGHRS and YFSETQ. This CDR3 region has 12 residues. The CDR3 spells CASSLERHGYTF. The CDR3, as DNA: TGCGCCAGCAGCTTGGAACGGCATGGCTACACCTTC.

The V call is TRBV13, the J call TRBJ2-3, with D possibly being TRBD2 (5 bases). Trimming stripped 5 bases from V and 2 bases from J, with 11 bases between. From germline, CDR1 is PRHDT and CDR2 FYEKMQ (reference sequence). The length of the CDR3 is 14 residues. The CDR3 region is CASSLAEPTDTQYF. The CDR3 coding sequence is TGTGCCAGCAGCCTAGCAGAGCCCACAGATACGCAGTATTTT.

The chain is built from TRBV5-6 and TRBJ1-6; possible D gene TRBD1, 5 bases. The germline gives CDR1 SGHDT, CDR2 YYEEEE. The CDR3 consists of 15 residues. V was cut by 1 base and J by 5 bases, with 10 bases left in between. For the CDR3, the DNA is TGTGCCAGCAGCTTGCAGGGTGGGGATAATTCACCCCTCCACTTT. Translating it yields CASSLQGGDNSPLHF.

J is TRBJ2-3 and V is TRBV18; D is perhaps TRBD1 (6 bases). Germline V gives CDR1 KGHSH, CDR2 LQKENI. V was clipped by 5 bases and J by 4 bases, with 7 bases between them. The length of the CDR3 is 12 residues. This CDR3 reads CASSRTADTQYF. The CDR3 DNA is TGTGCCAGCTCAAGGACAGCAGATACGCAGTATTTT.

V and J are TRBV3-1 (or the pseudogene TRBV3-2) and TRBJ1-1; tentatively, D is TRBD1 (5 bases). This CDR3 has 15 amino acids. Looked up from germline, CDR1 is LGHDT and CDR2 is YNNKEL (reference sequence). Trimming took 0 bases from V and 4 from J, leaving 12 bases between them. CDR3 amino acids: CASSQEPWGGTEAFF. CDR3 bases: TGTGCCAGCAGCCAAGAGCCCTGGGGGGGCACTGAAGCTTTCTTT.

V usage is TRBV5-4 and J usage is TRBJ2-7; D assignment may be TRBD1 or TRBD2 (6 bases each). This CDR3 comprises 14 residues. Per germline, CDR1 SGHNT and CDR2 YYREEE (reference sequence). V lost 2 bases and J 4 bases, leaving 13 bases between the germline ends. The CDR3 region has the DNA TGTGCCAGCAGCTTTGATGGGGGGCTGTACGAGCAGTACTTC. This encodes CASSFDGGLYEQYF.

This chain uses TRBV14 with TRBJ2-7; unclear D gene. Between the trimmed V and J ends, which lost 2 bases and 1 base, there was a span of 0 bases. Germline V gives CDR1 SGHDN, CDR2 FVKESK. The CDR3 has 11 amino acids. The CDR3 region is CASSQSYEQYF. As DNA, the CDR3 is TGTGCCAGCAGCCAATCCTACGAGCAGTACTTC.

The chain links TRBV6-2 or TRBV6-3 to TRBJ1-1; D uncertain. Germline V CDR1 and CDR2: MNHEY, SVGEGT. Trimming pared 4 bases from V and 1 base from J, leaving 13 bases between. The CDR3 runs 15 residues. The CDR3 DNA reads as TGTGCCAGCAGTTCCTCGGGTTTCAGGAACACTGAAGCTTTCTTT. Protein sequence: CASSSSGFRNTEAFF.

The V and J genes are TRBV18 and TRBJ2-3; no reliable D call. V dropped 5 bases and J dropped 1 base, with 7 bases sitting between them. There are 13 residues in the CDR3. Germline-derived CDR1 and CDR2 are KGHSH and LQKENI. CDR3 protein: CASSALGTDTQYF. The CDR3 bases are TGTGCCAGCTCAGCCCTCGGCACAGATACGCAGTATTTT.

The chain employs TRBV4-1 and TRBJ1-3; D ambiguous. V was clipped by 0 bases and J by 9 bases, with 15 bases between them. CDR3 size: 15 residues. Germline loops: CDR1 MGHRA, CDR2 YSYEKL. This CDR3 is CASSQDPGGPVTIYF. CDR3 DNA sequence: TGCGCCAGCAGCCAAGACCCGGGAGGGCCTGTCACCATATATTTT.

V usage is TRBV28 and J usage is TRBJ1-1; D not certain. V lost 2 bases and J lost 7, with 8 bases in between. The CDR3 sequence is 12 residues long. Germline V CDR1 and CDR2: MDHEN, SYDVKM. DNA for the CDR3: TGTGCCAGCAGTTTAAGGGAGTATGAAGCTTTCTTT. Translating it yields CASSLREYEAFF.

V usage is TRBV7-9 and J usage is TRBJ1-2; 7 bases agree with TRBD1. V lost 7 bases, J lost 8 bases, and 10 bases stayed unmatched. The CDR3 is 13 residues long. Looked up from germline, CDR1 is SEHNR and CDR2 is FQNEAQ (reference sequence). In DNA form, the CDR3 reads TGTGCCAGCATCCCTACAGGGGTTTTAGGCTACACCTTC. It encodes CASIPTGVLGYTF.

The CDR3 region has the DNA TGTGCCAGCAGTGGAGGGGGATACACTGAAGCTTTCTTT. Its translation: CASSGGGYTEAFF. V gene TRBV12-3 or TRBV12-4 combines with J gene TRBJ1-1, with TRBD1 as a possible D gene (6 bases). CDR3 length: 13 residues. Trimming left V 5 bases short and J 3 bases short, with 10 bases between.

This chain links TRBV7-2 with TRBJ2-3, with 8 bases fitting TRBD2. Germline trimming cut 2 bases from V and 11 bases from J; bases unmatched to any gene: 6. This CDR3 region has 13 residues. The V gene's germline CDR1 is SGHTA and CDR2 FQGNSA. The CDR3 here is CASSLFGGEVQYF. CDR3 nucleotides: TGTGCCAGCAGCTTATTCGGGGGGGAGGTGCAGTATTTT.